This record looks at one T cell receptor beta chain sequence and its context. This CDR3 is built from 13 residues. V lost 5 bases, J lost 7 bases, and 15 bases lay in between. Germline CDR1 is SEHNR and CDR2 is FQNEAQ (reference sequence). Pretreatment and on-treatment blood mononuclear cell samples were taken, totaling between 1 and 8 time points per patient. This entry is derived from a study of PD-L1 blockade in urothelial cancer. Study summary: The study recovered a median of roughly 150,000 T cells per blood sample.

Assay used: immunoSEQ multiplex PCR; TCRdb lists only in-frame clones, some missing. The sample holds about 29,000 clones, around 87% seen once. The receptor was isolated from a man aged 50 to 60 with urothelial cancer. The V call is TRBV7-9, the J call TRBJ2-7, with D perhaps TRBD2 (7 bases). The source was PBMCs, collected around atezolizumab (anti-PD-L1) treatment. The CDR3 DNA reads TGTGCCAGCAGCCCTGGGGGGGCTGGAGAGCAGTACTTC. Protein: CASSPGGAGEQYF.